Shown below are 9 T cell receptor beta chains from a single sample sequenced in a study of monozygotic twins with cystic fibrosis (dated by TCRdb to the early 2020s). Preparation of the library involved the immunoSEQ multiplex PCR assay. TCRdb's version of the immuneACCESS table is confined to in-frame rearrangements and falls short of the full clone set. An unresolved V gene accounts for under half of the shortfall where checked; the remainder is of unknown origin. This sample has roughly 25,000 clones in its table, and approximately 96% of those were observed once. Of the sample, approximately 3% falls within the top ten clones. The sequencing sample was made of blood. Every receptor here comes from a girl aged 2-15 years with cystic fibrosis.

The V and J genes are TRBV10-2 and TRBJ1-1; D unresolved. This CDR3 has 12 residues. Germline V gene data show CDR1 as WSHSY and CDR2 as SAAADI. V shed 10 bases and J shed 1 base, with 10 bases lying between them. CDR3 bases: TGCGCCATACACGATTCGAACACTGAAGCTTTCTTT. Translation gives CAIHDSNTEAFF.

This clone was seen only a few times. This sequence joins TRBV28 and TRBJ2-5; a possible D gene is TRBD1 (6 bases). The CDR3 is 14 amino acids. The germline gives CDR1 MDHEN, CDR2 SYDVKM. V lost 1 base and J lost 1, with 7 bases in between. The CDR3 is CASSLSGAQETQYF. CDR3 nucleotides: TGTGCCAGCAGTTTATCAGGGGCCCAAGAGACCCAGTACTTC.

V is TRBV7-2 and J is TRBJ2-3, with D uncertain. This CDR3 has 13 amino acids. V was cut by 4 bases and J by 5 bases, with 10 bases left in between. The germline V gene encodes CDR1 SGHTA and CDR2 FQGNSA. For the CDR3, the DNA is TGTGCCAGCAGCTCCACTAATGTAGATACGCAGTATTTT. Its translation: CASSSTNVDTQYF.

The V call is TRBV6-1, the J call TRBJ2-6, with D possibly matching TRBD2 (6 bases). Trimming removed 1 base from V and 0 bases from J, with 7 bases in between. This CDR3 comprises 16 residues. CDR1 MNHNS and CDR2 SASEGT come from the germline V gene. CDR3 sequence reads: CASSEEEGSGANVLTF. The CDR3 DNA sequence: TGTGCCAGCAGTGAAGAGGAGGGCTCTGGGGCCAACGTCCTGACTTTC.

The chain employs TRBV9 and TRBJ1-5, with D perhaps TRBD1 (5 bases). V lost 4 bases to trimming and J lost 1 base, with 12 bases between them. Germline assignment: CDR1 SGDLS and CDR2 YYNGEE. CDR3 length: 15 amino acids. Here the CDR3 reads CASSPRDGSNQPQHF. For the CDR3, the DNA is TGTGCCAGCAGCCCCCGGGACGGCAGCAATCAGCCCCAGCATTTT. Complete variable domain (other parts from reference TRBV9 and TRBJ1-5): DSGVTQTPKHLITATGQRVTLRCSPRSGDLSVYWYQQSLDQGLQFLIQYYNGEERAKGNILERFSAQQFPDLHSELNLSSLELGDSALYFCASSPRDGSNQPQHFGDGTRLSIL.

J is TRBJ1-1 and V is TRBV6-5; D is possibly TRBD1 (6 bases). V gave up 2 bases and J gave up 5 bases, with 12 bases separating them. The germline gives CDR1 MNHEY, CDR2 SVGAGI. CDR3 length: 14 amino acids. CDR3 sequence: CASSYIRGRTEAFF. The CDR3 coding sequence is TGTGCCAGCAGTTACATCAGGGGAAGGACTGAAGCTTTCTTT.

This chain joins TRBV28 and TRBJ1-3; D perhaps matches TRBD1 (5 bases). CDR3 size: 13 residues. Trimming pared 0 bases from V and 8 bases from J, leaving 8 bases between. Germline values: CDR1 MDHEN, CDR2 SYDVKM. The CDR3 nucleotides are TGTGCCAGCAGTTTATGGCAGGGATACACCATATATTTT. This sequence encodes CASSLWQGYTIYF.

Here the CDR3 reads CASSLVGWQGAQVHEQYF. CDR3 DNA: TGTGCCAGCAGCTTAGTGGGGTGGCAGGGGGCGCAGGTCCACGAGCAGTACTTC. The chain combines TRBV7-8 with TRBJ2-7, with 8 positions matching TRBD1. The J segment lost 5 bases and the V segment lost 1 base, leaving 16 bases of the junction unmatched. The CDR3 runs to 18 residues. The V gene's germline CDR1 is SGHVS and CDR2 FQNEAQ.

The rearrangement joins TRBV27 to TRBJ2-1; 9 bases fit TRBD2. With V trimmed by 2 bases and J by 2 bases, 1 base remained unmatched. There are 15 residues in the CDR3. Per germline, CDR1 MNHEY and CDR2 SMNVEV (reference sequence). CDR3 bases: TGTGCCAGCAGTTTAGTAGCGGGGGCCTACAATGAGCAGTTCTTC. It yields the protein CASSLVAGAYNEQFF.